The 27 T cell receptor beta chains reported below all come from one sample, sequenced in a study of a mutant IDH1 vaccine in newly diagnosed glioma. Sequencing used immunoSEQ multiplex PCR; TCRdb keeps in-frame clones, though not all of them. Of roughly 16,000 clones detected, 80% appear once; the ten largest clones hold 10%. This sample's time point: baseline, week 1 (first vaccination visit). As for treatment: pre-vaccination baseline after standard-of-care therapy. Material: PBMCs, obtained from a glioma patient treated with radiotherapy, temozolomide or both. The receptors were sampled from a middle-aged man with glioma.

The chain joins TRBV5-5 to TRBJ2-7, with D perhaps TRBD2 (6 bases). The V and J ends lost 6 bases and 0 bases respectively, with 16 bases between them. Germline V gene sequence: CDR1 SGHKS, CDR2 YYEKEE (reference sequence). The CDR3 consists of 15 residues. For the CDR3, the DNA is TGTGCCAGCACTTCCCAGGCGGGGAACTCCTACGAGCAGTACTTC. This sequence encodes CASTSQAGNSYEQYF.

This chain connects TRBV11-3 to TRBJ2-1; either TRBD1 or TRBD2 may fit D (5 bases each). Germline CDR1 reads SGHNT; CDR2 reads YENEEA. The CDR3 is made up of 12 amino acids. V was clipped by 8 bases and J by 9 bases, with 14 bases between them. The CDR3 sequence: CASGRGAGEQFF. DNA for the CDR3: TGTGCCAGCGGTCGTGGGGCGGGTGAGCAGTTCTTC. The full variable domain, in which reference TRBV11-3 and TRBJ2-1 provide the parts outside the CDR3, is EAGVVQSPRYKIIEKKQPVAFWCNPISGHNTLYWYLQNLGQGPELLIRYENEEAVDDSQLPKDRFSAERLKGVDSTLKIQPAELGDSAVYLCASGRGAGEQFFGPGTRLTVL.

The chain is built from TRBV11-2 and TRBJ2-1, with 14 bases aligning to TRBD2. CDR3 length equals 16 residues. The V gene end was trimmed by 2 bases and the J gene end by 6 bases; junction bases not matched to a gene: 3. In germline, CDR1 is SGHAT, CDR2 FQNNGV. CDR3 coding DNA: TGTGCCAGCAGCTTACCCGGGACTAGCGGGGGCAATGAGCAGTTCTTC. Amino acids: CASSLPGTSGGNEQFF.

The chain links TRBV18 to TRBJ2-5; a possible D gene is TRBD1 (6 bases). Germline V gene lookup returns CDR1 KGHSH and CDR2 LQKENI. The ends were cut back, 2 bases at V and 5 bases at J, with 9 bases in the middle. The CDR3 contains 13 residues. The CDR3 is CASSPRQGETQYF. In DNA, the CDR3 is TGTGCCAGCTCACCAAGGCAGGGGGAGACCCAGTACTTC.

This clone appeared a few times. In DNA form, the CDR3 reads TGTGCTAGTGGTTTGGTACTGGGACAGACCCTCACAGATACGCAGTATTTT. Amino acid sequence: CASGLVLGQTLTDTQYF. This sequence joins TRBV12-5 and TRBJ2-3; 7 bases agree with TRBD1. From germline, CDR1 is LGHNT and CDR2 FRNRAP. The CDR3 is made up of 17 amino acids. The trim removed 0 bases at V and 2 bases at J, leaving 8 bases unmatched.

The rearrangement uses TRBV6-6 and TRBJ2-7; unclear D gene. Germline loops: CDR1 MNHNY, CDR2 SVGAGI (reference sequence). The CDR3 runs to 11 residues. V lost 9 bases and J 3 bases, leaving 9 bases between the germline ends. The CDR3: CASGVGYEQYV. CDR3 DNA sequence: TGTGCCAGTGGAGTCGGCTACGAGCAGTACGTC.

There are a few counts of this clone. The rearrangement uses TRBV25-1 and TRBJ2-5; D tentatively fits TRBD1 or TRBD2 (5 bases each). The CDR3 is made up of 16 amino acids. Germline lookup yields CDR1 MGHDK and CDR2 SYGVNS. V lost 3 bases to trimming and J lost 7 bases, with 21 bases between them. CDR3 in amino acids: CASSEGVLLAPGTQYF. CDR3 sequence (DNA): TGTGCCAGCAGTGAGGGGGTCCTCTTAGCCCCCGGGACCCAGTACTTC. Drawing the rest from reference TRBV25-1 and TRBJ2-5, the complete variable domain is EADIYQTPRYLVIGTGKKITLECSQTMGHDKMYWYQQDPGMELHLIHYSYGVNSTEKGDLSSESTVSRIRTEHFPLTLESARPSHTSQYLCASSEGVLLAPGTQYFGPGTRLLVL.

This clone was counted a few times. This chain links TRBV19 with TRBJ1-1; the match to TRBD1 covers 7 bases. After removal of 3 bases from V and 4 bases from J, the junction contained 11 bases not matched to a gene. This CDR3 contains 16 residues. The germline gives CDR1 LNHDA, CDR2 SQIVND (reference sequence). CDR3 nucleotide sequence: TGTGCCAGTAGTATTCGGGCAGGGGGATTGGGCACTGAAGCTTTCTTT. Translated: CASSIRAGGLGTEAFF.

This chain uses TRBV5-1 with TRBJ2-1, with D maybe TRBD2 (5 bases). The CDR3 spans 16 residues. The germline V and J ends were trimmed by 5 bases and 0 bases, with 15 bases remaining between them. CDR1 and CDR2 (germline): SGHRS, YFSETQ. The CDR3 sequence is CASRLAAGSSYNEQFF. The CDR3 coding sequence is TGCGCCAGCAGACTGGCGGCGGGTTCCTCCTACAATGAGCAGTTCTTC.

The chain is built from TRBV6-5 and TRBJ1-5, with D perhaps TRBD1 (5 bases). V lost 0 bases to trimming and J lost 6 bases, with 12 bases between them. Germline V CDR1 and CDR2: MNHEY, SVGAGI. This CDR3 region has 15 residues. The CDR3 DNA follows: TGTGCCAGCAGTTACTCCAGGGCTGAAAGTCAGCCCCAGCATTTT. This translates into CASSYSRAESQPQHF.

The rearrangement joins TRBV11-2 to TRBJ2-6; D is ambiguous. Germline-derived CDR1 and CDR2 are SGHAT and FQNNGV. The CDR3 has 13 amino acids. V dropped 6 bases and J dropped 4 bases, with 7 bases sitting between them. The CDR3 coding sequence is TGTGCCAGCAGGTCGACAGGGGCCAACGTCCTGACTTTC. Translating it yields CASRSTGANVLTF.

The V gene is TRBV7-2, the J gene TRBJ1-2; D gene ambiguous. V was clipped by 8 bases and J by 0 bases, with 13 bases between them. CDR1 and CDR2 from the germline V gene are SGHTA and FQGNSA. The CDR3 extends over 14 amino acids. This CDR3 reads CASRAGASNYGYTF. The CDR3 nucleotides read TGTGCCAGCCGCGCCGGTGCTTCTAACTATGGCTACACCTTC. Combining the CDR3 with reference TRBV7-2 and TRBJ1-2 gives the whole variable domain GAGVSQSPSNKVTEKGKDVELRCDPISGHTALYWYRQSLGQGLEFLIYFQGNSAPDKSGLPSDRFSAERTGGSVSTLTIQRTQQEDSAVYLCASRAGASNYGYTFGSGTRLTVV.

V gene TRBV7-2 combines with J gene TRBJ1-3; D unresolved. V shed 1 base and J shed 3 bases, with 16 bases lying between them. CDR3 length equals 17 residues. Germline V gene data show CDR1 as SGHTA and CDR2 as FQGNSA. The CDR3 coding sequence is TGTGCCAGCAGCTTAGAATATACGGGTGGGAGTGGAAACACCATATATTTT. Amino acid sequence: CASSLEYTGGSGNTIYF.

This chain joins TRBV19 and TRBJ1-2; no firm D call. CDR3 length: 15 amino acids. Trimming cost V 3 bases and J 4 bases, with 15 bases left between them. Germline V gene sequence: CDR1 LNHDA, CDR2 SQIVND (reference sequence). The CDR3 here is CASSMNKADSYGYTF. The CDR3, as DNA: TGTGCCAGTAGTATGAACAAGGCGGATAGCTATGGCTACACCTTC.

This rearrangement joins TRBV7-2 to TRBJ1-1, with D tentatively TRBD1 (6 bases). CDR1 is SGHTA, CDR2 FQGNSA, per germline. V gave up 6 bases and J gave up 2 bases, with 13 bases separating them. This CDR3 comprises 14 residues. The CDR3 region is CASSPGQFNTEAFF. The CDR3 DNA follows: TGTGCCAGCAGTCCCGGACAGTTTAACACTGAAGCTTTCTTT.

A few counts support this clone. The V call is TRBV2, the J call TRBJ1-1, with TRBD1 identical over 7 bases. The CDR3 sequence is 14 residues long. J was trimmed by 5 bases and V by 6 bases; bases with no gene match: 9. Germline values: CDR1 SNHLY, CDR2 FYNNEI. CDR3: CASSEQGYETEAFF. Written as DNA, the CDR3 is TGTGCCAGCAGCGAACAGGGGTATGAAACTGAAGCTTTCTTT.

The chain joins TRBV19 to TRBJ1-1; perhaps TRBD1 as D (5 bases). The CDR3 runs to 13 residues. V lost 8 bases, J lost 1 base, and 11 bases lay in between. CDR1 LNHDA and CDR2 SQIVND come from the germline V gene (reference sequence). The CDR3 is CASQRTTNTEAFF. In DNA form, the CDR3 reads TGTGCCAGTCAAAGGACAACGAACACTGAAGCTTTCTTT.

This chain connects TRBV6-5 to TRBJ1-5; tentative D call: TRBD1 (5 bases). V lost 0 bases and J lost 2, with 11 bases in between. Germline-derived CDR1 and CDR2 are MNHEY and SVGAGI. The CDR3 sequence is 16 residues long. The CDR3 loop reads CASSYSDPGGNQPQHF. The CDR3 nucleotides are TGTGCCAGCAGTTACTCGGACCCGGGGGGCAATCAGCCCCAGCATTTT.

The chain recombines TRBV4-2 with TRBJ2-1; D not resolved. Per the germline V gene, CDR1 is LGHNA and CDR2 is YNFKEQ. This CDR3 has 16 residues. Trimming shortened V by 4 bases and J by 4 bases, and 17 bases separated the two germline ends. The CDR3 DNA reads TGTGCCAGCAGCCTGGAAGCACGTCCCTTTTACAATGAGCAGTTCTTC. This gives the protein CASSLEARPFYNEQFF.

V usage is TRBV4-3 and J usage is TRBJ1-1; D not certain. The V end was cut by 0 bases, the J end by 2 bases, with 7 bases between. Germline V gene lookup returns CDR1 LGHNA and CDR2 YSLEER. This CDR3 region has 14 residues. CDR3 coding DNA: TGCGCCAGCAGCCAAGATATGGCCAACACTGAAGCTTTCTTT. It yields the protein CASSQDMANTEAFF.

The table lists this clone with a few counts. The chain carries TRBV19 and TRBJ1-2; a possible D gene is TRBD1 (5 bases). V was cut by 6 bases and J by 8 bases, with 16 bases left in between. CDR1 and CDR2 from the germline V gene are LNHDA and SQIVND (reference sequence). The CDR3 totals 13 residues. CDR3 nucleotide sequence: TGTGCCAGTAGACTGAAGACAGTGGAGGGCTACACCTTC. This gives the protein CASRLKTVEGYTF.

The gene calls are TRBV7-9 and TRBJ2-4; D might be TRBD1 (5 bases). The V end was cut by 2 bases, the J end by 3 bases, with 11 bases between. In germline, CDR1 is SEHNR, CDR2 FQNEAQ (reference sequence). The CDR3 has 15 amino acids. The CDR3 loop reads CASSLFGTGKNIQYF. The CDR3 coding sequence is TGTGCCAGCAGCTTATTTGGTACAGGCAAAAACATTCAGTACTTC.

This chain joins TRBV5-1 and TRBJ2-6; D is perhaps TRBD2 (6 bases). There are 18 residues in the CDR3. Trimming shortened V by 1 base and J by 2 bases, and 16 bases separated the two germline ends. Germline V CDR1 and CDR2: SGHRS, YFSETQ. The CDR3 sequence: CASSLWGESGTGANVLTF. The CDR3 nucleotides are TGCGCCAGCAGCTTGTGGGGGGAATCAGGGACTGGGGCCAACGTCCTGACTTTC.

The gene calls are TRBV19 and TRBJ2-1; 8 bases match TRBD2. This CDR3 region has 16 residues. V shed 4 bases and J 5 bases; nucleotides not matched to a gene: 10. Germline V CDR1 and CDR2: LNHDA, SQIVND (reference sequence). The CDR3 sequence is CASSTRSGRANNEQFF. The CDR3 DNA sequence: TGTGCCAGTAGTACCCGAAGCGGGAGAGCGAACAATGAGCAGTTCTTC.

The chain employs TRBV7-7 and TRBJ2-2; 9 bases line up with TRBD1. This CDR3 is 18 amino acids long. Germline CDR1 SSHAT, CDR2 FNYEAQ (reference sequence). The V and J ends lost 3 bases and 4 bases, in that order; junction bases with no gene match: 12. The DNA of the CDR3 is TGTGCCAGCAGCTTGAGGTTCATAGGGACAGGGTCCACCGGGGAGCTGTTTTTT. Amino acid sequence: CASSLRFIGTGSTGELFF.

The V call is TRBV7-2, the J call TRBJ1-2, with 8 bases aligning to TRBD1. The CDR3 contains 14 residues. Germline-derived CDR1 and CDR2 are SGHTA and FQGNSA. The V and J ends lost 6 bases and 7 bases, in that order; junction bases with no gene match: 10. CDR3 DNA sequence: TGTGCCAGCAGTGATCAGGGGGCCGGGGGTGGCTACACCTTC. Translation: CASSDQGAGGGYTF.

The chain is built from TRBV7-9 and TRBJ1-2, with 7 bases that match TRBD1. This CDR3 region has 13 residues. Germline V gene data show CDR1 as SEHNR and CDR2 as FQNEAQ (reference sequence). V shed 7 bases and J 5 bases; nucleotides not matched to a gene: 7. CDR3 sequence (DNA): TGTGCCAGCACCCGGACAGGAAGTTATGGCTACACCTTC. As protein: CASTRTGSYGYTF.